This T cell receptor beta chain emerged from a study of blood T cells in healthy people across ages. Study-wide results and caveats: Both higher diversity and more naive CD4+ cells marked long-lived donors when set against aged donors.

Combining a sample-barcoded 5' primer with a J-beta primer mix, a second PCR ran for about 7 to 11 cycles. TCRdb redid the calling of the 5' RACE reads with MiXCR, one entry per CDR3 protein. Of over 450,000 distinct CDR3 sequences listed, approximately 25% were seen once; the top ten hold 7.5% to 9%. Remarks on this clonotype: The antigen is unknown.

CDR1 and CDR2 from the germline V gene are DFQATT and SNEGSKA (reference sequence). After removal of 6 bases from V and 8 bases from J, the junction contained 10 bases not matched to a gene. This CDR3 has 14 amino acids. Staff drew around 10 milliliters of peripheral blood from each donor. RNA extraction gave at least 5 micrograms of total RNA per sample. The data were also submitted as part of a second study, on T cells of mothers and their children. That publication notes: Barcodes and 2-4 random nucleotides were added by M1S in the second PCR.

J is TRBJ2-1 and V is TRBV20-1; 10 bases are a match to TRBD2. This clonotype was sampled from a boy aged 5-17 years in good health. Sequencing was performed on blood. Here the CDR3 reads CSARKREGRDEQFF. DNA for the CDR3: TGCAGTGCCCGAAAGCGGGAGGGCCGGGATGAGCAGTTCTTC.